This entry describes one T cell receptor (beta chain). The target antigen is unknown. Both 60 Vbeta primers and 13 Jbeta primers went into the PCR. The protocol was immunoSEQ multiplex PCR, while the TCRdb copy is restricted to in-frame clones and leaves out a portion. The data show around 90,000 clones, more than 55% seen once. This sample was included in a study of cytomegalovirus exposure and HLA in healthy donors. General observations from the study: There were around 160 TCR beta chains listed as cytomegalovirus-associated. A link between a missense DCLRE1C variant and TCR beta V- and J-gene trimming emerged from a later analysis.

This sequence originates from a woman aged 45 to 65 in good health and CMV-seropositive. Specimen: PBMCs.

This CDR3 is CASSLYLPYEQYF. CDR3 DNA: TGTGCCAGCAGTTTATATCTTCCCTACGAGCAGTACTTC. The rearrangement uses TRBV28 and TRBJ2-7; no definite D call. The CDR3 contains 13 residues. Germline lookup yields CDR1 MDHEN and CDR2 SYDVKM. V was cut by 1 base and J by 2 bases, with 6 bases left in between.